This T cell receptor beta chain was found in a study of blood T cell repertoires in COVID-19. Looking at the study overall: Samples taken during acute and convalescent COVID-19 were collected in the United States, Italy and Spain. T cells, B-cell-depleted T cells, or PBMCs supplied cDNA or gDNA.

The germline gives CDR1 SGDLS, CDR2 YYNGEE. V dropped 8 bases and J dropped 5; count of bases not matched to a gene: 10. The CDR3 totals 15 residues. Source study methods: Estimates of nucleated cell counts were drawn from the amplification of reference gene primers. The data were produced by immunoSEQ multiplex PCR, yet TCRdb's version contains in-frame clones alone and is incomplete. Clonal size and the V and J genes are those of that table, whereas D and trimming came from the DNA. The sample holds approximately 500,000 clones, approximately 85% seen once. This clone showed up just once. The rearrangement uses TRBV9 and TRBJ2-5; 12 bases match TRBD2. This clonotype originated in a human donor in a cohort sampled during active COVID-19. Sequencing used peripheral blood. CDR3 bases: TGTGCCAGTAACCTAGCGGGAGGGCCGAGGGAGACCCAGTACTTC. Amino acids: CASNLAGGPRETQYF.